This TCR beta chain was obtained from a study of blood T cell repertoires in COVID-19. As for the study in general: Sites across the United States, Italy and Spain contributed samples from acute and convalescent COVID-19. T cells, B-cell-depleted T cells, or PBMCs provided the cDNA or gDNA that served as material.

Original methodology: Reference gene primers were amplified, and this amplification served to estimate nucleated cell counts. Measured with immunoSEQ multiplex PCR; TCRdb has only the in-frame clones, and not every one. V and J calls and clone size follow that table, whereas D and trimming were derived from the DNA. Of approximately 380,000 clones listed, around 84% were seen once; the top ten hold under 4%. The TCR comes from a woman in her late teens or twenties with acute or convalescent COVID-19. The sequencing sample was made of peripheral blood.

CDR3 amino acids: CASSSVPPNGYTF. The CDR3, as DNA: TGCGCCAGCAGCTCAGTTCCACCAAACGGCTACACCTTC. V gene TRBV5-1 combines with J gene TRBJ1-2, with D hard to call. The germline V gene has CDR1 SGHRS and CDR2 YFSETQ. Trimming removed 3 bases at V and 8 bases at J, with 14 bases between. This CDR3 has 13 amino acids.